The 21 T cell receptor beta chains reported below all come from one sample, sequenced in a study of blood T cell repertoires in COVID-19. Here immunoSEQ multiplex PCR was the method, and the copy in TCRdb shows in-frame clones only, minus some. The table has 250,000 to 300,000 clones, roughly nine tenths seen once; the top ten hold roughly 12%. Sample: peripheral blood. All receptors come from a woman in her twenties or thirties with COVID-19, enrolled during active disease.

The chain is built from TRBV3-1 (or the pseudogene TRBV3-2) and TRBJ1-2; D may be TRBD1 (5 bases). The CDR3 has 15 residues. V lost 4 bases and J 5 bases, leaving 17 bases between the germline ends. The germline V gene encodes CDR1 LGHDT and CDR2 YNNKEL (reference sequence). In DNA, the CDR3 is TGTGCCAGCAGCCCCCTTGCTGGGGGAGGATATGGCTACACCTTC. Its protein is CASSPLAGGGYGYTF.

The gene calls are TRBV7-6 and TRBJ2-7, with D possibly TRBD1 on 6 matching bases. Germline lookup yields CDR1 SGHVS and CDR2 FNYEAQ. With 0 bases removed from V and 3 bases from J, the gap between germline ends came to 18 bases. The length of the CDR3 is 17 residues. The CDR3 region is CASSLALDSLGNYEQYF. For the CDR3, the DNA is TGTGCCAGCAGCTTAGCCTTGGACAGCCTAGGTAACTACGAGCAGTACTTC.

This clone showed up just a few times. CDR3 DNA: TGTGCCAGCTCACCACCGGCAGAGGCTAATGAAAAACTGTTTTTT. This encodes CASSPPAEANEKLFF. The chain links TRBV18 to TRBJ1-4; D is unclear. The CDR3 runs to 15 residues. Between the trimmed V and J ends, which lost 0 bases and 3 bases, there was a span of 8 bases. Germline CDR1 is KGHSH and CDR2 is LQKENI.

V gene TRBV27 combines with J gene TRBJ1-2, with 7 positions matching TRBD1. The junction had 8 bases not matched to a gene; V was cut back by 5 bases and J by 2 bases. Per the germline V gene, CDR1 is MNHEY and CDR2 is SMNVEV (reference sequence). The CDR3 extends over 15 amino acids. The CDR3 DNA sequence: TGTGCCAGCAGTCCCACAGGGGATGGGAACTATGGCTACACCTTC. Protein: CASSPTGDGNYGYTF.

The V call is TRBV21-1, the J call TRBJ2-7; TRBD2 is taken as the D call from the table, unchecked against the DNA. TRBV21-1 represents a pseudogene. The CDR3 spans 17 residues. CDR3 protein: CASSKSPREGKFHEQYF. The CDR3 DNA reads as TGTGCCAGCAGCAAAAGCCCCCGGGAGGGAAAGTTCCACGAGCAGTACTTC.

The CDR3 is CASSWGLALNEQFF. The DNA for the CDR3 is TGTGCCAGTAGTTGGGGACTAGCTCTCAATGAGCAGTTCTTC. V gene TRBV19 combines with J gene TRBJ2-1, with 9 nucleotides matching TRBD2. Germline CDR1 and CDR2: LNHDA and SQIVND (reference sequence). The CDR3 is 14 amino acids. V gave up 5 bases and J gave up 6 bases; unmatched junction bases: 5.

The CDR3 loop reads CASSGHAGQGTYEQYF. The CDR3 nucleotides read TGTGCCAGCAGTGGTCATGCGGGACAGGGGACCTACGAGCAGTACTTC. J is TRBJ2-7 and V is TRBV6-1; 10 bases are a match to TRBD1. V dropped 4 bases and J dropped 2; count of bases not matched to a gene: 8. This CDR3 has 16 amino acids. Germline CDR1 reads MNHNS; CDR2 reads SASEGT.

The chain combines TRBV11-2 with TRBJ1-2, with TRBD1 as a possible D gene (5 bases). V was clipped by 1 base and J by 4 bases, with 13 bases between them. This CDR3 spans 15 amino acids. CDR1 and CDR2 from the germline V gene are SGHAT and FQNNGV. The CDR3 sequence: CASSLGGVGGYGYTF. The CDR3 nucleotides are TGTGCCAGCAGCTTAGGTGGTGTGGGGGGCTATGGCTACACCTTC.

The chain links TRBV27 to TRBJ1-1; no clear D gene. Germline-derived CDR1 and CDR2 are MNHEY and SMNVEV (reference sequence). The CDR3 is 13 amino acids. V lost 3 bases and J lost 1, with 6 bases in between. The CDR3 spells CASSFARNTEAFF. The CDR3 nucleotides are TGTGCCAGCAGTTTTGCGAGGAACACTGAAGCTTTCTTT.

The V call is TRBV2, the J call TRBJ2-1; TRBD1 matches at 10 bases. The ends lost 6 bases at V and 0 bases at J; junction bases unmatched: 5. The CDR3 has 16 residues. Germline CDR1 SNHLY, CDR2 FYNNEI. CDR3: CASRGQGERSYNEQFF. The CDR3 DNA sequence: TGTGCCAGCAGAGGACAGGGGGAGCGCTCCTACAATGAGCAGTTCTTC.

This clone is a singleton in its sample. The CDR3 is CASSTGLPGQPQHF. The CDR3 DNA sequence: TGTGCCAGCAGTACGGGACTCCCAGGTCAGCCCCAGCATTTT. The chain joins TRBV28 to TRBJ1-5; TRBD1 is a possible D gene (5 bases). CDR1 MDHEN and CDR2 SYDVKM come from the germline V gene. CDR3 length: 14 amino acids. V was cut by 5 bases and J by 6 bases, with 14 bases left in between.

This clone appeared once. The chain employs TRBV19 and TRBJ1-1, with D possibly being TRBD1 (6 bases). Germline V lookup: CDR1 LNHDA, CDR2 SQIVND (reference sequence). Trimming took 5 bases from V and 0 from J, leaving 16 bases between them. This CDR3 has 16 residues. The DNA for the CDR3 is TGTGCCAGTAGTGGGACAAGCTACGGTCTGAACACTGAAGCTTTCTTT. It specifies CASSGTSYGLNTEAFF.

The V gene is TRBV6-5, the J gene TRBJ2-2; TRBD2 matches 8 bases. The V and J ends lost 3 bases and 4 bases, in that order; junction bases with no gene match: 4. CDR3 length: 15 residues. Germline V CDR1 and CDR2: MNHEY, SVGAGI. CDR3 coding DNA: TGTGCCAGCAGTTATTCCGGGGGGGGCACCGGGGAGCTGTTTTTT. Its protein product is CASSYSGGGTGELFF.

The rearrangement uses TRBV27 and TRBJ1-1, with 9 bases lining up with TRBD1. Germline assignment: CDR1 MNHEY and CDR2 SMNVEV (reference sequence). The CDR3 length is 12 residues. J gave up 11 bases and V 2 bases, and 3 bases lay outside the gene matches. The CDR3 protein is CASSLRQGEAFF. In DNA form, the CDR3 reads TGTGCCAGCAGTTTACGACAGGGGGAGGCTTTCTTT.

The V and J genes are TRBV15 and TRBJ2-7, with D hard to call. The germline CDR1 and CDR2 sequences are LNHNV and YYDKDF (reference sequence). The CDR3 has 16 amino acids. The V and J ends lost 0 bases and 0 bases respectively, with 12 bases between them. The CDR3: CATSRDRAAPSYEQYF. CDR3 nucleotides: TGTGCCACCAGCAGAGATCGCGCCGCCCCCTCCTACGAGCAGTACTTC.

This clone has a handful of counts. The CDR3 nucleotides read TGTGCCAGCAGCTTCGCCGGGGCCGGGGAGCTGTTTTTT. Translating gives CASSFAGAGELFF. V and J are TRBV11-2 and TRBJ2-2, with D perhaps TRBD2 (5 bases). In germline, CDR1 is SGHAT, CDR2 FQNNGV. Trimming stripped 3 bases from V and 6 bases from J, with 8 bases between. The CDR3 consists of 13 residues.

The V gene is TRBV6-6, the J gene TRBJ1-2; D is perhaps TRBD1 (5 bases). V was clipped by 6 bases and J by 0 bases, with 17 bases between them. The length of the CDR3 is 16 residues. Germline V CDR1 and CDR2: MNHNY, SVGAGI (reference sequence). As DNA, the CDR3 is TGTGCCAGCAGCACCGACAGTGTCCGATCTAACTATGGCTACACCTTC. Residues: CASSTDSVRSNYGYTF.

This chain connects TRBV28 to TRBJ1-4; maybe TRBD1 (5 bases). Trimming took off 2 bases at V and 4 bases at J, with 11 bases between the two ends. CDR1 and CDR2 (germline): MDHEN, SYDVKM. This CDR3 has 15 amino acids. In DNA, the CDR3 is TGTGCCAGCAGTTTACTGGACACCTATAATGAAAAACTGTTTTTT. Amino acids: CASSLLDTYNEKLFF.

This clone is a singleton in its sample. V usage is TRBV2 and J usage is TRBJ2-1; possibly TRBD2 for D (6 bases). V was trimmed by 6 bases and J by 4 bases, leaving 10 bases between them. Germline CDR1 and CDR2: SNHLY and FYNNEI. The CDR3 sequence is 13 residues long. In DNA form, the CDR3 reads TGTGCCAGCAGGCGGGACTTTTACAATGAGCAGTTCTTC. It is translated as CASRRDFYNEQFF.

J is TRBJ2-2 and V is TRBV4-1, with D unclear. The CDR3 loop spans 16 amino acids. Germline V gene data show CDR1 as MGHRA and CDR2 as YSYEKL. V shed 1 base and J shed 1 base, with 10 bases lying between them. The CDR3 region is CASSQASSMNTGELFF. For the CDR3, the DNA is TGCGCCAGCAGCCAAGCAAGCTCTATGAACACCGGGGAGCTGTTTTTT.

The chain links TRBV19 to TRBJ2-1; perhaps TRBD2 as D (6 bases). The germline V gene encodes CDR1 LNHDA and CDR2 SQIVND (reference sequence). Trimming took 7 bases from V and 0 from J, leaving 13 bases between them. The CDR3 is 15 amino acids. As DNA, the CDR3 is TGTGCCAGTACCCAGGGACTGAGCTCCTACAATGAGCAGTTCTTC. Amino acids: CASTQGLSSYNEQFF.